This TCR beta chain was captured by sequencing in a study of blood T cells in healthy people across ages. For the second PCR, which ran for about 7 to 11 cycles, a sample-barcoded 5' primer and a J-beta primer mix were used. All samples gave at least 3 million CDR3-containing paired-end reads. TCRdb used MiXCR to reprocess the 5' RACE reads, holding one entry per CDR3 protein. Of around 1,000,000 distinct CDR3 sequences listed, about 25% are singletons. Broader study findings: Estimates of diversity drawn from one million T cells were considered underestimates.

Germline V gene data show CDR1 as SGHRS and CDR2 as YFSETQ. This CDR3 has 11 amino acids. This clonotype was counted between two and nine times. Its antigen is not known. One end of the junction is discordant with germline, which a read error may explain. Separately, the same data were catalogued under a study of T cells of mothers and their children. That source notes: All extracted RNA went into cDNA synthesis, roughly 1.5 ug per 15 ul. Sequencing returned over 8 million TCR beta CDR3 reads per mother and approximately 3 million per child.

Sequencing was performed on blood. This TCR derives from a girl aged 2 to 10 in good health. This chain links TRBV5-1 with TRBJ2-1; D is possibly TRBD1 (5 bases). The CDR3 is CASSLGAGKVF. In nucleotides, the CDR3 is TGCGCCAGCAGCTTGGGGGCAGGGAAGGTCTTC.